This TCR beta chain was recorded in a study of OX40 agonist ivuxolimab in advanced cancers. Across the whole study: The study reported partial responses in three patients: one hepatocellular carcinoma, two cutaneous melanoma.

Repertoires were generated with immunoSEQ multiplex PCR, while TCRdb's copy carries only in-frame clones and drops some. Found here are approximately 64,000 clones, approximately 90% of them singletons; the top ten hold around 0.65%. V lost 1 base, J lost 5 bases, and 8 bases lay in between. The CDR3 length is 13 residues. The germline V gene encodes CDR1 KGHSH and CDR2 LQKENI. Sequenced here: CD4+ or CD8+ T cells sorted from blood, sampled in a trial of the OX40 agonist ivuxolimab. The rearrangement joins TRBV18 to TRBJ1-2, with D unclear. The receptor was isolated from an adult with an advanced solid tumor such as melanoma, head and neck, liver or kidney cancer. DNA of the CDR3: TGTGCCAGCTCACCACGCACGAGATATGGCTACACCTTC. Translating it yields CASSPRTRYGYTF.